The sequence of this T cell receptor (beta chain) was determined in a study of naive and memory T cell subsets. The CDR3 is 17 residues long. The V and J ends lost 4 bases and 2 bases respectively, with 20 bases between them. Germline CDR1 SEHNR, CDR2 FQNEAQ (reference sequence). Overall study findings and caveats: Expression changes during T cell differentiation may affect RNA-based TCR counts.

There are a few counts of this clonotype. Its matching antigen is unknown. CD8 T cells were positively selected from what remained after CD4 positive selection. An equimolar mix of two oligonucleotides served as the beta constant-region primer for TRBC1 and TRBC2. An oligonucleotide with the SP2 primer and a 12-nucleotide UMI was ligated to the cDNA 3' end. Each CDR3 protein is one row after TCRdb ran MiXCR on the UMI-ligation and nested PCR reads. The sample comprises about 90,000 distinct CDR3 sequences, roughly 7% of which are singletons, and roughly 1.5% rests with the top ten. The sequenced sample was central memory CD4+ T cells from blood. This receptor was identified in a human donor in good health. The chain recombines TRBV7-9 with TRBJ2-5; possible D gene TRBD1, 6 bases. CDR3 in amino acids: CASSSRNRVGSQETQYF. CDR3 sequence (DNA): TGTGCCAGCAGCTCCCGCAACAGGGTTGGATCGCAAGAGACCCAGTACTTC.